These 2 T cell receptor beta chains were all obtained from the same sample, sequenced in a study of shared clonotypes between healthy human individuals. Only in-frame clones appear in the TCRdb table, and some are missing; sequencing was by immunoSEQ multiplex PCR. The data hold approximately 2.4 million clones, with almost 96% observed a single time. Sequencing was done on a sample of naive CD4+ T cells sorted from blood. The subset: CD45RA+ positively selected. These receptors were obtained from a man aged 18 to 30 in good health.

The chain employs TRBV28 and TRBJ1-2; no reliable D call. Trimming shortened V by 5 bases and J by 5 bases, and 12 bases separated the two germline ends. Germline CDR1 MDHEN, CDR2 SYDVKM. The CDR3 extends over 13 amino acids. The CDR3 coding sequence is TGTGCCAGCAGTCTTCCGGGTCTATATGGCTACACCTTC. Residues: CASSLPGLYGYTF.

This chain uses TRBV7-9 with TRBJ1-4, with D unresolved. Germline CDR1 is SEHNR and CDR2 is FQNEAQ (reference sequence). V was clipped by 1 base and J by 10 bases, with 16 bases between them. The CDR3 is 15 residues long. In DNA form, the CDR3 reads TGTGCCAGCAGCTTAGAAGGACTCCCGGCGGGAAAACTGTTTTTT. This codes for CASSLEGLPAGKLFF.